This is a list of T cell receptor beta chains from one sample in a study of cytomegalovirus exposure and HLA in healthy donors. Assay: immunoSEQ multiplex PCR; the TCRdb copy retains only in-frame clones and omits some. The table records approximately 160,000 clones, roughly 84% of them present only once. Specimen: PBMCs. The receptors derive from a boy under 10 years old in good health and CMV-seronegative. Each CDR3 is given with its conserved first and last residue. The D gene is left open where the match is weak. Only part of the rows carry a size: once, few, many, or a class if the clone is expanded.

V gene: TRBV7-8; clone size: -; D gene: -; J gene: TRBJ2-7; CDR3 protein: CASSLGPRDLLGF; CDR3 DNA: TGTGCCAGCAGCTTAGGCCCCAGGGATCTACTGGGGTTC
V gene: TRBV29-1; clone size: -; D gene: -; J gene: TRBJ1-1; CDR3 protein: CSVSGILNTEAFF; CDR3 DNA: TGCAGCGTATCCGGGATATTGAACACTGAAGCTTTCTTT
V gene: TRBV13; clone size: -; D gene: TRBD2; J gene: TRBJ2-3; CDR3 protein: CASSRTPLAGITDTQYF; CDR3 DNA: TGTGCCAGCAGCCGTACTCCACTAGCGGGGATCACAGATACGCAGTATTTT
V gene: TRBV4-1; clone size: -; D gene: TRBD1; J gene: TRBJ2-7; CDR3 protein: CASSLNRDRENEQYF; CDR3 DNA: TGCGCCAGCAGCCTCAACAGGGACAGGGAAAACGAGCAGTACTTC
V gene: TRBV23-1; clone size: -; D gene: -; J gene: TRBJ2-7; CDR3 protein: CASPKPKTQDSYEQYF; CDR3 DNA: TGCGCCAGCCCCAAACCTAAAACGCAGGATTCCTACGAGCAGTACTTC
V gene: TRBV2; clone size: -; D gene: TRBD1; J gene: TRBJ1-3; CDR3 protein: CASREQGAAGNTIYF; CDR3 DNA: TGTGCCAGCAGGGAGCAGGGGGCAGCTGGAAACACCATATATTTT
V gene: TRBV4-1; clone size: few; D gene: TRBD2; J gene: TRBJ2-1; CDR3 protein: CASSQVRGSTDNEQFF; CDR3 DNA: TGCGCCAGCAGCCAAGTTCGCGGGAGCACCGACAATGAGCAGTTCTTC
V gene: TRBV5-1; clone size: -; D gene: TRBD1; J gene: TRBJ2-7; CDR3 protein: CASSPNSGTGAYEQYF; CDR3 DNA: TGCGCCAGCAGCCCGAACTCCGGGACAGGGGCGTACGAGCAGTACTTC
V gene: TRBV19; clone size: -; D gene: -; J gene: TRBJ2-3; CDR3 protein: CASRRTDESTDTQYF; CDR3 DNA: TGTGCCAGTAGGCGGACAGACGAGAGCACAGATACGCAGTATTTT
V gene: TRBV5-4; clone size: few; D gene: -; J gene: TRBJ2-3; CDR3 protein: CATLRGPGDTQYF; CDR3 DNA: TGTGCCACTTTGCGAGGCCCGGGAGATACGCAGTATTTT
V gene: TRBV28; clone size: -; D gene: -; J gene: TRBJ1-2; CDR3 protein: CASSPISGRFYGYTF; CDR3 DNA: TGTGCCAGCAGTCCCATCTCGGGGAGGTTCTATGGCTACACCTTC
V gene: TRBV14; clone size: -; D gene: TRBD2; J gene: TRBJ2-7; CDR3 protein: CASSQDRTSGRRIDEQYF; CDR3 DNA: TGTGCCAGCAGCCAAGATCGGACTAGCGGGAGACGTATCGACGAGCAGTACTTC
V gene: TRBV10-1; clone size: few; D gene: TRBD1; J gene: TRBJ1-5; CDR3 protein: CASRGTVYSNQPQHF; CDR3 DNA: TGCGCCAGCAGGGGGACAGTTTATAGCAATCAGCCCCAGCATTTT
V gene: TRBV25-1; clone size: -; D gene: TRBD2; J gene: TRBJ2-3; CDR3 protein: CASSESFVSGIWTDTQYF; CDR3 DNA: TGTGCCAGCAGTGAATCATTCGTGAGCGGGATTTGGACAGATACGCAGTATTTT
V gene: TRBV7-9; clone size: -; D gene: TRBD1; J gene: TRBJ2-5; CDR3 protein: CASSLTGTGNLETQYF; CDR3 DNA: TGTGCCAGCAGCTTAACCGGGACAGGGAATTTGGAGACCCAGTACTTC
V gene: TRBV27; clone size: -; D gene: -; J gene: TRBJ1-2; CDR3 protein: CASSLGGVYGYTF; CDR3 DNA: TGTGCCAGCAGTTTGGGAGGGGTCTATGGCTACACCTTC
V gene: TRBV27; clone size: -; D gene: -; J gene: TRBJ2-7; CDR3 protein: CASSLTGSYEQYF; CDR3 DNA: TGTGCCAGCAGTTTAACCGGGTCCTACGAGCAGTACTTC
V gene: TRBV10-3; clone size: -; D gene: -; J gene: TRBJ2-3; CDR3 protein: CATSGRGAADTQYF; CDR3 DNA: TGTGCCACGAGCGGCCGGGGGGCCGCAGATACGCAGTATTTT
V gene: TRBV4-2; clone size: -; D gene: TRBD1; J gene: TRBJ1-4; CDR3 protein: CASSLKGQGALGEKLFF; CDR3 DNA: TGTGCCAGCAGCCTTAAAGGACAGGGGGCACTAGGGGAAAAACTGTTTTTT
V gene: TRBV7-2; clone size: -; D gene: -; J gene: TRBJ2-7; CDR3 protein: CASSLARSAQSEQYF; CDR3 DNA: TGTGCCAGCAGCTTAGCGCGGTCGGCTCAAAGCGAGCAGTACTTC
V gene: TRBV10-3; clone size: -; D gene: -; J gene: TRBJ2-3; CDR3 protein: CAISEPSLRDGGSTDTQYF; CDR3 DNA: TGTGCCATCAGTGAGCCTTCCCTCCGAGACGGGGGAAGCACAGATACGCAGTATTTT
V gene: TRBV7-8; clone size: -; D gene: TRBD1; J gene: TRBJ2-6; CDR3 protein: CASSLWDSGTGFSGANVLTF; CDR3 DNA: TGTGCCAGCAGCCTGTGGGACTCCGGGACAGGCTTCTCTGGGGCCAACGTCCTGACTTTC
V gene: TRBV9; clone size: -; D gene: -; J gene: TRBJ1-5; CDR3 protein: CASSSGDGGNQPQHF; CDR3 DNA: TGTGCCAGCAGCTCAGGAGACGGGGGCAATCAGCCCCAGCATTTT
V gene: TRBV5-4; clone size: -; D gene: TRBD2; J gene: TRBJ2-1; CDR3 protein: CASSLGGTSGIYEQFF; CDR3 DNA: TGTGCCAGCAGCTTGGGGGGGACTAGCGGGATTTATGAGCAGTTCTTC
V gene: TRBV6-5; clone size: -; D gene: -; J gene: TRBJ1-4; CDR3 protein: CASSYRGAREKLFF; CDR3 DNA: TGTGCCAGCAGTTATCGGGGGGCCCGGGAAAAACTGTTTTTT
V gene: TRBV6-5; clone size: -; D gene: TRBD1; J gene: TRBJ1-2; CDR3 protein: CASGNYRGNYGYTF; CDR3 DNA: TGTGCCAGCGGCAACTACAGGGGCAACTATGGCTACACCTTC
V gene: TRBV5-1; clone size: -; D gene: -; J gene: TRBJ2-7; CDR3 protein: CASSPLTDYEQYF; CDR3 DNA: TGCGCCAGCAGCCCCCTGACTGACTACGAGCAGTACTTC
V gene: TRBV9; clone size: once; D gene: TRBD1; J gene: TRBJ1-4; CDR3 protein: CASSGERGTGYNEKLFF; CDR3 DNA: TGTGCCAGCAGCGGAGAGAGAGGGACAGGCTATAATGAAAAACTGTTTTTT
V gene: TRBV7-6; clone size: once; D gene: -; J gene: TRBJ1-3; CDR3 protein: CASSSSSSGNTIYF; CDR3 DNA: TGTGCCAGCAGCTCGAGTAGCTCTGGAAACACCATATATTTT
V gene: TRBV2; clone size: -; D gene: -; J gene: TRBJ2-1; CDR3 protein: CASTRDLVPPNEQFF; CDR3 DNA: TGTGCCAGCACTCGGGACTTAGTTCCCCCGAATGAGCAGTTCTTC
V gene: TRBV4-1; clone size: few; D gene: TRBD1; J gene: TRBJ1-2; CDR3 protein: CASSQGDRVGGYTF; CDR3 DNA: TGCGCCAGCAGCCAAGGCGACAGGGTAGGTGGCTACACCTTC
V gene: TRBV6-6; clone size: -; D gene: -; J gene: TRBJ1-1; CDR3 protein: CASSYSPGTNTEAFF; CDR3 DNA: TGTGCCAGCAGTTACTCGCCAGGAACGAACACTGAAGCTTTCTTT
V gene: TRBV28; clone size: -; D gene: -; J gene: TRBJ2-7; CDR3 protein: CASSLNPGAGTYEQYF; CDR3 DNA: TGTGCCAGCAGTTTAAACCCCGGTGCAGGGACCTACGAGCAGTACTTC
V gene: TRBV18; clone size: -; D gene: TRBD1; J gene: TRBJ2-3; CDR3 protein: CASSPGQGADTQYF; CDR3 DNA: TGTGCCAGCTCACCAGGACAGGGGGCAGATACGCAGTATTTT
V gene: TRBV5-8; clone size: few; D gene: TRBD2; J gene: TRBJ2-2; CDR3 protein: CASNPRGGAHNTGELFF; CDR3 DNA: TGTGCCAGCAACCCGCGGGGGGGGGCGCATAACACCGGGGAGCTGTTTTTT
V gene: TRBV5-6; clone size: -; D gene: TRBD1; J gene: TRBJ2-7; CDR3 protein: CASSFLGTASYEQYF; CDR3 DNA: TGTGCCAGCAGCTTTCTAGGGACAGCCTCCTACGAGCAGTACTTC
V gene: TRBV15; clone size: once; D gene: TRBD2; J gene: TRBJ2-1; CDR3 protein: CATREPSGRASEQFF; CDR3 DNA: TGTGCCACCAGGGAACCTAGCGGGAGGGCCTCTGAGCAGTTCTTC
V gene: TRBV5-4; clone size: -; D gene: TRBD2; J gene: TRBJ2-1; CDR3 protein: CAGHNSGRATYNEQFF; CDR3 DNA: TGTGCCGGACACAATAGCGGGAGGGCAACCTACAATGAGCAGTTCTTC
V gene: TRBV6-5; clone size: -; D gene: TRBD1; J gene: TRBJ2-7; CDR3 protein: CASSPRDRASEQYF; CDR3 DNA: TGTGCCAGCAGCCCCAGGGACAGGGCGTCCGAGCAGTACTTC
V gene: TRBV9; clone size: -; D gene: -; J gene: TRBJ1-1; CDR3 protein: CASSPRGLQGGNTEAFF; CDR3 DNA: TGTGCCAGCAGCCCCCGTGGGTTGCAGGGAGGTAACACTGAAGCTTTCTTT
V gene: TRBV15; clone size: -; D gene: -; J gene: TRBJ2-3; CDR3 protein: CATSAGGGGTDTQYF; CDR3 DNA: TGTGCCACCAGCGCCGGGGGAGGTGGCACAGATACGCAGTATTTT